These 2 T cell receptor beta chains came from one sample sequenced in a study of vaccination effects on CD4 cells after COVID-19. Assay: immunoSEQ multiplex PCR; the TCRdb copy retains only in-frame clones and omits some. Among 72,000 or so clones listed, 74% were seen once. Isolating CD4+ T cells followed approximately nine days of culture. Two-dose vaccination with either BNT162b2 or mRNA-1273 was given to the participants. What these receptors recognize is not known. The sequencing used CD4+ T cells from PBMCs cultured without peptide, collected after COVID-19 vaccination. The source is a human donor who received a COVID-19 vaccine.

The chain combines TRBV24-1 with TRBJ2-2; D is uncertain. The CDR3 contains 14 residues. Germline values: CDR1 KGHDR, CDR2 SFDVKD. V lost 1 base and J lost 5, with 7 bases in between. The DNA for the CDR3 is TGTGCCACCAGTGATTTCGTGGGTACCGGGGAGCTGTTTTTT. It codes for CATSDFVGTGELFF.

This clone was picked up a small number of times. The chain recombines TRBV5-1 with TRBJ2-1; tentative D call: TRBD1 (6 bases). V was shortened by 4 bases and J by 0 bases, with 11 bases between the two germline ends. CDR3 length: 15 amino acids. Germline values: CDR1 SGHRS, CDR2 YFSETQ. CDR3 nucleotide sequence: TGCGCCAGCAGCGCTCAGGACAGCTCCTACAATGAGCAGTTCTTC. Its translation is CASSAQDSSYNEQFF.